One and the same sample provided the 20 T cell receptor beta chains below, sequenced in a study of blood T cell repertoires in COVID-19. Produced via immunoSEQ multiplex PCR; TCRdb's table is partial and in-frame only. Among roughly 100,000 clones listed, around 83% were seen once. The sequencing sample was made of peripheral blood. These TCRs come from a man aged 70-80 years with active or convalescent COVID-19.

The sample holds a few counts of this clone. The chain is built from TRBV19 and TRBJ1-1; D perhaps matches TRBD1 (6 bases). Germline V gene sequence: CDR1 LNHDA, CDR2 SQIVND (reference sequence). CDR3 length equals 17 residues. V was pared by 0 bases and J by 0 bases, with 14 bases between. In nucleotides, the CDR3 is TGTGCCAGTAGTATAGATGGGGGGGCATTCATGAACACTGAAGCTTTCTTT. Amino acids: CASSIDGGAFMNTEAFF. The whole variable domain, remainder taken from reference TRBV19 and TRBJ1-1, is DGGITQSPKYLFRKEGQNVTLSCEQNLNHDAMYWYRQDPGQGLRLIYYSQIVNDFQKGDIAEGYSVSREKKESFPLTVTSAQKNPTAFYLCASSIDGGAFMNTEAFFGQGTRLTVV.

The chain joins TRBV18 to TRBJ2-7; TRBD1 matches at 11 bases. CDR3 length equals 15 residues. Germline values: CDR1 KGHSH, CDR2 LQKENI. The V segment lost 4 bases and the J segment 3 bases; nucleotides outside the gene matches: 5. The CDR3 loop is CASSQPGQGGYEQYF. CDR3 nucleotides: TGTGCCAGCTCACAGCCGGGACAGGGGGGCTACGAGCAGTACTTC. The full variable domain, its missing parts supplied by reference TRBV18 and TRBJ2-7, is NAGVMQNPRHLVRRRGQEARLRCSPMKGHSHVYWYRQLPEEGLKFMVYLQKENIIDESGMPKERFSAEFPKEGPSILRIQQVVRGDSAAYFCASSQPGQGGYEQYFGPGTRLTVT.

The CDR3 DNA sequence: TGTGCCTGGAGTGGGGGCGGGGGGGCCGGAGGGCAGTACTTC. Amino acids: CAWSGGGGAGGQYF. The rearrangement joins TRBV30 to TRBJ2-7, with 9 bases identical to TRBD2. From germline, CDR1 is GTSNPN and CDR2 SVGIG (reference sequence). Losses at the gene ends were 1 base for V and 9 bases for J; bases not matched to a gene: 10. The CDR3 runs to 14 residues.

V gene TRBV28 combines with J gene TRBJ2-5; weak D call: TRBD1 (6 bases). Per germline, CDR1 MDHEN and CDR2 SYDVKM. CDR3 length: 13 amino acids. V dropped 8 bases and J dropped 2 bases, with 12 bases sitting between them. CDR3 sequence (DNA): TGTGCCAGCTGCGGACAGAATCAAGAGACCCAGTACTTC. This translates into CASCGQNQETQYF.

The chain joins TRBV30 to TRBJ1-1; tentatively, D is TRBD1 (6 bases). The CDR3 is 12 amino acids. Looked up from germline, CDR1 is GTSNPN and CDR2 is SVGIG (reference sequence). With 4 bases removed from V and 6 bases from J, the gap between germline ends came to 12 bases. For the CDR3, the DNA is TGTGCCTGGACTAGGGACATTGCTGAAGCTTTCTTT. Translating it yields CAWTRDIAEAFF.

CDR3 sequence: CASSLSAAPTNEKLFF. As DNA, the CDR3 is TGTGCCAGCAGTTTATCTGCGGCACCAACTAATGAAAAACTGTTTTTT. The genes are TRBV28 and TRBJ1-4; no reliable D call. From germline, CDR1 is MDHEN and CDR2 SYDVKM. The CDR3 contains 16 residues. The V and J ends lost 1 base and 0 bases respectively, with 9 bases between them.

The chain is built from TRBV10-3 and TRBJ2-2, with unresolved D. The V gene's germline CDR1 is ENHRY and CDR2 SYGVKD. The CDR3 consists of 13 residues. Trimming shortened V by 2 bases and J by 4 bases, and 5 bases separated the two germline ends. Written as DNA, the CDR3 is TGTGCCATCAGTGAGATCGGCACCGGGGAGCTGTTTTTT. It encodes CAISEIGTGELFF.

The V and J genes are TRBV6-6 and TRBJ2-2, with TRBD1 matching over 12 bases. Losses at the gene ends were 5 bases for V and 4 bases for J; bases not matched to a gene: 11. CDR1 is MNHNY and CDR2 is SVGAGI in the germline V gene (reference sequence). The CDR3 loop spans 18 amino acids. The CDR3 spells CASSPLIGTGGGTGELFF. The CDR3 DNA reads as TGTGCCAGCAGTCCCTTAATCGGGACAGGGGGCGGCACCGGGGAGCTGTTTTTT.

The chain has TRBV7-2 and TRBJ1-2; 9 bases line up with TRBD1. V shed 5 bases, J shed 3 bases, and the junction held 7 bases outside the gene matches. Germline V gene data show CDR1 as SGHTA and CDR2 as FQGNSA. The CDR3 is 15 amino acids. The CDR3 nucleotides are TGTGCCAGCAGCAGCCAGGGACAGGGTCACTATGGCTACACCTTC. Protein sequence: CASSSQGQGHYGYTF.

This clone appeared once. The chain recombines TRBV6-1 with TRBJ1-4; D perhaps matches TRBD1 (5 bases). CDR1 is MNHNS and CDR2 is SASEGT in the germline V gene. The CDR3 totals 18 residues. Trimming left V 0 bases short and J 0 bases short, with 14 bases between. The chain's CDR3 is CASSEALRGSATNEKLFF. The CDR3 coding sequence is TGTGCCAGCAGTGAAGCTCTAAGGGGATCGGCAACTAATGAAAAACTGTTTTTT.

The CDR3 DNA sequence: TGTGCCTGGAGTTTCACAGGAGATCAGCCCCAGCATTTT. It is translated as CAWSFTGDQPQHF. V is TRBV30 and J is TRBJ1-5; a possible D gene is TRBD1 (5 bases). In germline, CDR1 is GTSNPN, CDR2 SVGIG (reference sequence). V lost 2 bases to trimming and J lost 5 bases, with 10 bases between them. This CDR3 is 13 amino acids long.

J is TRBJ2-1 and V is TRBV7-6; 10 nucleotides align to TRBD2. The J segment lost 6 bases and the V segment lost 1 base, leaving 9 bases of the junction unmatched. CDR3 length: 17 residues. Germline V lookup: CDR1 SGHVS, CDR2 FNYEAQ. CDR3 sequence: CASSLERQRGGLNEQFF. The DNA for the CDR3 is TGTGCCAGCAGCTTAGAGCGACAGCGGGGGGGCCTCAATGAGCAGTTCTTC. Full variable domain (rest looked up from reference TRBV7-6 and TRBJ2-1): GAGVSQSPRYKVTKRGQDVALRCDPISGHVSLYWYRQALGQGPEFLTYFNYEAQQDKSGLPNDRFSAERPEGSISTLTIQRTEQRDSAMYRCASSLERQRGGLNEQFFGPGTRLTVL.

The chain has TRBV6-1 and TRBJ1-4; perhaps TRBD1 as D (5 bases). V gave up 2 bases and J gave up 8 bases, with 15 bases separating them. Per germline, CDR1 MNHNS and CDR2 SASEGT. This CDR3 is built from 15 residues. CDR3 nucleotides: TGTGCCAGCAGTGAACGGGCAGGGATAGGGGAAAAACTGTTTTTT. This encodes CASSERAGIGEKLFF.

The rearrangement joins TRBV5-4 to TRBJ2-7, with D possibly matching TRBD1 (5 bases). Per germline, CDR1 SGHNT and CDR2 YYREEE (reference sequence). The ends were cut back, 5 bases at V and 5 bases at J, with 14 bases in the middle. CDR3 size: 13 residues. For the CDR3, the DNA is TGTGCCAGCAGGCGCGCAGGGCGAGACGAGCAGTACTTC. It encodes CASRRAGRDEQYF.

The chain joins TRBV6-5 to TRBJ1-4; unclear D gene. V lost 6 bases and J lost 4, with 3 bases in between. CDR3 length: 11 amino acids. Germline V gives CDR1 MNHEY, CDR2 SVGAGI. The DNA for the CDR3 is TGTGCCAGCAGCCTTAATGAAAAACTGTTTTTT. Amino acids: CASSLNEKLFF.

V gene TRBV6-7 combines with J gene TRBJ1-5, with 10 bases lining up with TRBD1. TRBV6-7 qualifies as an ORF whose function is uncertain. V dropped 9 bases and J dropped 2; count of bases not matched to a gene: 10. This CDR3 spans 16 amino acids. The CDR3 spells CARGTGVPPGNQPQHF. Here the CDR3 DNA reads TGTGCCAGGGGGACAGGGGTTCCTCCGGGCAATCAGCCCCAGCATTTT.

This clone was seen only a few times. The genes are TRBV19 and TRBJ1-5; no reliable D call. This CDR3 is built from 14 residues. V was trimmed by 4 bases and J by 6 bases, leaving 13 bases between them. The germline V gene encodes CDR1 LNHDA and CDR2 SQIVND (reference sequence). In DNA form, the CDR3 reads TGTGCCAGTAGTACCGCCGGTCGCGGTCAGCCCCAGCATTTT. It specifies CASSTAGRGQPQHF.

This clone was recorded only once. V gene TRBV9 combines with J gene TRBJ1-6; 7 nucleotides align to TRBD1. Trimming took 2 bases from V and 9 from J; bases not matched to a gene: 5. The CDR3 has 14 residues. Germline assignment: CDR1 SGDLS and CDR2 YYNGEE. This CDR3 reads CASSVTGKGSPLHF. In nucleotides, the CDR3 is TGTGCCAGCAGCGTGACAGGGAAAGGTTCACCCCTCCACTTT.

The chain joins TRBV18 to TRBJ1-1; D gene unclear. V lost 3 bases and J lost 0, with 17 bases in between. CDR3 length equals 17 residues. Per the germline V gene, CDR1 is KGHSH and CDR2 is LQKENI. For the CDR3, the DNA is TGTGCCAGCTCACCCTCGCGTACCTTCGGGGTGAACACTGAAGCTTTCTTT. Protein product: CASSPSRTFGVNTEAFF. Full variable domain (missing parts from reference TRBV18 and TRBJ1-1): NAGVMQNPRHLVRRRGQEARLRCSPMKGHSHVYWYRQLPEEGLKFMVYLQKENIIDESGMPKERFSAEFPKEGPSILRIQQVVRGDSAAYFCASSPSRTFGVNTEAFFGQGTRLTVV.

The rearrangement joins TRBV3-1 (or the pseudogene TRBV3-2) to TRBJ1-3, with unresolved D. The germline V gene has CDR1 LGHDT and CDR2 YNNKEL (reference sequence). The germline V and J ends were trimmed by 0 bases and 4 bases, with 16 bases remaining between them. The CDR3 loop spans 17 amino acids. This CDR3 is CASSQDCSRSYGNTIYF. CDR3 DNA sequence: TGTGCCAGCAGCCAAGATTGCTCGCGCTCTTACGGAAACACCATATATTTT.